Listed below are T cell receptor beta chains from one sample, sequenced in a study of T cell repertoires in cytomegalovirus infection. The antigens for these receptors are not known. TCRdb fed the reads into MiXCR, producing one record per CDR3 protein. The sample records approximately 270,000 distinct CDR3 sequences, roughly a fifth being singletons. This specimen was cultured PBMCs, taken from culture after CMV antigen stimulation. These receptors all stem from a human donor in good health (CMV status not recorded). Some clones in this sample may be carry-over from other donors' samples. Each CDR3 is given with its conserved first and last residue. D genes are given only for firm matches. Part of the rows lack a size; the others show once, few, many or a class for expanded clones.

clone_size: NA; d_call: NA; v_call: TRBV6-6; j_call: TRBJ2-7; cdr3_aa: CASSPTDLYREYEQYF; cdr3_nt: TGTGCCAGCAGTCCAACCGATTTGTACAGGGAGTACGAGCAGTACTTC
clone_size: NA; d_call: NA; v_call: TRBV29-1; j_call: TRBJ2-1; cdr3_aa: CSGVRGGGSYNEQFF; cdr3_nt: TGCAGCGGGGTGCGTGGCGGAGGCTCCTACAATGAGCAGTTCTTC
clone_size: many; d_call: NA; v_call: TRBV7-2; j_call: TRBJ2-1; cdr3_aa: CASSLAGGLNEQFF; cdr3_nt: TGTGCCAGCAGCTTAGCGGGAGGACTAAATGAGCAGTTCTTC
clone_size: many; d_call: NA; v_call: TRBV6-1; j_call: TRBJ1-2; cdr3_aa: CASTRGPTSYGYTF; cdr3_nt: TGTGCCAGCACCAGGGGACCAACGAGCTATGGCTACACCTTC
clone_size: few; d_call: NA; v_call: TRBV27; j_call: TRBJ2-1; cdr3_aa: CASSFIGTGTYNEQFF; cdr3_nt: TGTGCCAGCAGTTTTATTGGGACGGGGACCTACAATGAGCAGTTCTTC
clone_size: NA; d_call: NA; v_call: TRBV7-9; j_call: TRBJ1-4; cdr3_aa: CASSSERGSEKLFF; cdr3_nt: TGTGCCAGCAGCAGCGAGAGGGGGAGTGAAAAACTGTTTTTT
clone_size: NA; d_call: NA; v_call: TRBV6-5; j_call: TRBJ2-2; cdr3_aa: CASRSREFTNTGELFF; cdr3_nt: TGTGCCAGCAGAAGCAGGGAATTTACGAACACCGGGGAGCTGTTTTTT
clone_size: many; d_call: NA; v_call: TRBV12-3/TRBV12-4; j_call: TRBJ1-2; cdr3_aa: CASSFISAYGYTF; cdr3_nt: TGTGCCAGCAGTTTTATTTCAGCTTATGGCTACACCTTC
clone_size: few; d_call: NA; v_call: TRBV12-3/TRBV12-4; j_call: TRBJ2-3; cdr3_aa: CASSFLGGGSDTQYF; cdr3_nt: TGTGCCAGCAGTTTTTTAGGTGGGGGTTCAGATACGCAGTATTTT
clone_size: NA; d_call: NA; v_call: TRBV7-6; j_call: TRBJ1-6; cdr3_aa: CASSLAEESPLHF; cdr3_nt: TGTGCCAGCAGCTTAGCTGAGGAGTCACCCCTCCACTTT
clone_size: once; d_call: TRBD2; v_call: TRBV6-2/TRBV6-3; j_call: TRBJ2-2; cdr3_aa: CASSGKLAGDVGELFF; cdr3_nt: TGTGCCAGCAGTGGAAAACTAGCGGGAGATGTCGGGGAGCTGTTTTTT
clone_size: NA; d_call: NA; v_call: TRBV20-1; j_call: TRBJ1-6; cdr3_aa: CSASPGKGNSPLHF; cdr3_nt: TGCAGTGCTAGCCCAGGGAAAGGGAATTCACCCCTCCACTTT
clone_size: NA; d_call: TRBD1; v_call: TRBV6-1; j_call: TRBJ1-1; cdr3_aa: CASNRDRGRGTEAFF; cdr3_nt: TGTGCCAGCAACCGGGACAGGGGGAGGGGTACTGAAGCTTTCTTT
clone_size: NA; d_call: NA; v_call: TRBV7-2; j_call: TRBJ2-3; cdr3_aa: CASSFGQPGDTQYF; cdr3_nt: TGTGCCAGCAGCTTTGGACAGCCCGGGGATACGCAGTATTTT
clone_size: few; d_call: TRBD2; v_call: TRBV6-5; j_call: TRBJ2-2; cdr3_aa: CASSFPTSGGTGELFF; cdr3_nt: TGTGCCAGCAGTTTCCCGACTAGCGGGGGGACCGGGGAGCTGTTTTTT
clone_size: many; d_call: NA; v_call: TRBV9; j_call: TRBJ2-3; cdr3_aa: CASSVEGGLAPTDTQYF; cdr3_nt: TGTGCCAGCAGCGTAGAAGGGGGGCTAGCGCCAACAGATACGCAGTATTTT
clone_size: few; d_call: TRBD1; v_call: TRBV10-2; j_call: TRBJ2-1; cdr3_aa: CATRQGNEQFF; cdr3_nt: TGCGCCACCCGACAGGGCAATGAGCAGTTCTTC
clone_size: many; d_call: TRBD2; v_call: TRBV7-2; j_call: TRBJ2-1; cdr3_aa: CASSLVYLREGLFF; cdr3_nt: TGTGCCAGCAGCTTAGTCTATCTCCGGGAGGGCCTCTTCTTC
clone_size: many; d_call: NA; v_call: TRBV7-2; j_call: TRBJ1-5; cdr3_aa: CASSLMTGANQPQHF; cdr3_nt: TGTGCCAGCAGCTTAATGACAGGCGCCAATCAGCCCCAGCATTTT
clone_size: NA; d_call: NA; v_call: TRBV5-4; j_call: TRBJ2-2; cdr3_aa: CASSLSRDYTGELFF; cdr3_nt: TGTGCCAGCAGCTTGTCCCGGGACTACACCGGGGAGCTGTTTTTT
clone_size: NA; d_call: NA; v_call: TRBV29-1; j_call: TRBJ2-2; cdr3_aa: CSVPGAVGTGELFF; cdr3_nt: TGCAGCGTCCCCGGCGCCGTGGGGACCGGGGAGCTGTTTTTT
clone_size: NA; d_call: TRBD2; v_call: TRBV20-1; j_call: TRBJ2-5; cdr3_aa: CSASSSGSAPETQYF; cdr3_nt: TGCAGTGCGTCTTCTAGCGGGAGCGCTCCAGAGACCCAGTACTTC
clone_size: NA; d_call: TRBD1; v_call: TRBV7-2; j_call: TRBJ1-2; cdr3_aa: CASSGPGQVPLGYTF; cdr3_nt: TGTGCCAGCAGCGGTCCGGGACAGGTTCCACTTGGCTACACCTTC
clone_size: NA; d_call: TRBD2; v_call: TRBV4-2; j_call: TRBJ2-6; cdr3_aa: CASSQDAIGGLAGGANVLTF; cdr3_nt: TGTGCCAGCAGCCAAGATGCTATAGGGGGACTAGCGGGAGGGGCCAACGTCCTGACTTTC
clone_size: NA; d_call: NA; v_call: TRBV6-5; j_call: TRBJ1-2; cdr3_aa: CASSYSTGYYGYTF; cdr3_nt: TGTGCCAGCAGTTACTCCACAGGGTACTATGGCTACACCTTC
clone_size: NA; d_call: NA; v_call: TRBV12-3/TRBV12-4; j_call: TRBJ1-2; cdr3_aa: CASSFRISPNYGYTF; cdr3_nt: TGTGCCAGCAGTTTCAGGATCTCCCCTAACTATGGCTACACCTTC
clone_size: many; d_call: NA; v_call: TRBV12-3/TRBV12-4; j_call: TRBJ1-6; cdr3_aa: CASSLRVLGSPLHF; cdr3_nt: TGTGCCAGCAGCCTGCGGGTTCTGGGTTCACCCCTCCACTTT
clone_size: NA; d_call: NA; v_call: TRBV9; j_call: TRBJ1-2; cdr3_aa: CASRDDSGNGYTF; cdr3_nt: TGTGCCAGCAGAGACGACAGTGGTAATGGCTACACCTTC
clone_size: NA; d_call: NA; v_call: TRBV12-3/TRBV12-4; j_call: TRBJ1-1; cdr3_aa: CASSPQVGNTEAFF; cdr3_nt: TGTGCCAGCAGTCCCCAGGTGGGGAACACTGAAGCTTTCTTT
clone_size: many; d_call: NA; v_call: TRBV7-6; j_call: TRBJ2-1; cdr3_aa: CASSHWTVGAEHNEQFF; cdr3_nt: TGTGCCAGCAGCCACTGGACAGTAGGTGCGGAGCACAATGAGCAGTTCTTC
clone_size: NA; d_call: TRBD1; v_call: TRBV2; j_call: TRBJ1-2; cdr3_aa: CASTGTGPGTGYTF; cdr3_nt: TGTGCCAGCACCGGGACAGGGCCCGGGACTGGCTACACCTTC
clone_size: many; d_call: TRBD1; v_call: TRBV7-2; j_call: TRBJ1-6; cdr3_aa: CASSFPTGVVNSPLHF; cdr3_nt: TGTGCCAGCAGCTTCCCCACAGGGGTGGTTAATTCACCCCTCCACTTT
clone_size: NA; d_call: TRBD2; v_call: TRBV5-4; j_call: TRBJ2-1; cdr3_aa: CADVPGLAGYEQFF; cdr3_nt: TGTGCCGACGTACCGGGACTAGCGGGATATGAGCAGTTCTTC
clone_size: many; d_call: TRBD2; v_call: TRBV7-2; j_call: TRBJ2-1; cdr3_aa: CASSLLAGDLNEQFF; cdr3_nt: TGTGCCAGCAGCTTGCTAGCGGGAGATTTAAATGAGCAGTTCTTC
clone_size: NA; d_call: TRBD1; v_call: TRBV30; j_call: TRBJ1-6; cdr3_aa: CAWSGTGADSPLHF; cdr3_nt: TGTGCCTGGAGCGGTACAGGGGCTGATTCACCCCTCCACTTT
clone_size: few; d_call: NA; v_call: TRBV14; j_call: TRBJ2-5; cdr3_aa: CASSQGRGTQYF; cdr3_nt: TGTGCCAGCAGCCAAGGGCGGGGGACCCAGTACTTC
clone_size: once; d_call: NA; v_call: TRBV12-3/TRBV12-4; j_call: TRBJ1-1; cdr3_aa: CASSPGQVLGAEAFF; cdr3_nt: TGTGCCAGCAGTCCCGGGCAGGTCCTGGGAGCTGAAGCTTTCTTT
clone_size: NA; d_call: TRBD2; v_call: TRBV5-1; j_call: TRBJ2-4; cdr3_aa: CASSFRTSGDKNIQYF; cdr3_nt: TGCGCCAGCAGCTTCCGGACTAGTGGAGACAAAAACATTCAGTACTTC
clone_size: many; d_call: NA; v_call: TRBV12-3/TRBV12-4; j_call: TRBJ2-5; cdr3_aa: CASSLSPTQYF; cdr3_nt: TGTGCCAGCAGTTTATCCCCTACCCAGTACTTC
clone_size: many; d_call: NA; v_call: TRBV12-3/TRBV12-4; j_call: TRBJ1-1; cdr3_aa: CASSSGPLDEAFF; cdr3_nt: TGTGCCAGCAGTTCCGGGCCCCTGGATGAAGCTTTCTTT
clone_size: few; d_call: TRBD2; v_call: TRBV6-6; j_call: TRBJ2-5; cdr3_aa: CASSHSSGLADPGTQYF; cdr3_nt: TGTGCCAGCAGTCACTCCTCGGGGCTAGCGGACCCAGGGACCCAGTACTTC
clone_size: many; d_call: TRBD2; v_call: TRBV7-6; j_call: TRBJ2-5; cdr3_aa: CASSLVRAASGKETQYF; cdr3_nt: TGTGCCAGCAGCTTAGTTCGTGCGGCTAGCGGTAAAGAGACCCAGTACTTC
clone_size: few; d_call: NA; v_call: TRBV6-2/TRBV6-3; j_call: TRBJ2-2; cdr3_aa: CASWAGELFF; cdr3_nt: TGTGCCAGCTGGGCCGGGGAGCTGTTTTTT
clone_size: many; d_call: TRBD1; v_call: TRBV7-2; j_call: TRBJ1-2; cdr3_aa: CASSLGGQGAGYGYTF; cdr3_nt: TGTGCCAGCAGCTTAGGGGGACAGGGGGCCGGATATGGCTACACCTTC
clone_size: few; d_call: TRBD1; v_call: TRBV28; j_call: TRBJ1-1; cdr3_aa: CASSHAGAGGTGTEAFF; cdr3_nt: TGTGCCAGCAGTCACGCCGGGGCAGGGGGCACGGGGACTGAAGCTTTCTTT
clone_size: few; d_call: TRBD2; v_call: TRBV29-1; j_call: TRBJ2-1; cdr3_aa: CSALGTSGPAGIDEQFF; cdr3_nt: TGCAGCGCTCTGGGGACTAGCGGGCCAGCCGGGATCGATGAGCAGTTCTTC
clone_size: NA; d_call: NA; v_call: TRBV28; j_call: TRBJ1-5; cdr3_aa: CASGPTWGWDYSNQPQHF; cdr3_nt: TGTGCCAGCGGACCCACCTGGGGATGGGACTATAGCAATCAGCCCCAGCATTTT
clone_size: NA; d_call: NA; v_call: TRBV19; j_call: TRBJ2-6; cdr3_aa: CASTMRRWGSGANVLTF; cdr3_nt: TGTGCCAGTACCATGCGTCGTTGGGGCTCTGGGGCCAACGTCCTGACTTTC
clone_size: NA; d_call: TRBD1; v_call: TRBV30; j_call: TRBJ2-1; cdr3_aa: CAWTGQSSYNEQFF; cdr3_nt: TGTGCCTGGACGGGACAGAGCTCCTACAATGAGCAGTTCTTC
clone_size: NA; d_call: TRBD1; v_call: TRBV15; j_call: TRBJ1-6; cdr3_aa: CATSRPGTGDSPLHF; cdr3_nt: TGTGCCACCAGCAGACCCGGGACAGGGGATTCACCCCTCCACTTT
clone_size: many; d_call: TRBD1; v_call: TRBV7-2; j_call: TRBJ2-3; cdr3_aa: CASTPTGFTDTQYF; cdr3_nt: TGTGCCAGCACCCCGACAGGGTTTACAGATACGCAGTATTTT
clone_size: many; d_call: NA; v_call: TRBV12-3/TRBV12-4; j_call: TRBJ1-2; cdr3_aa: CASRRSAGLLYGYTF; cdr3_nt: TGTGCCAGCAGGCGATCGGCGGGCCTCCTGTATGGCTACACCTTC